This record concerns one TCR beta chain sequence. This clone was seen a handful of times. Its antigen is not yet known. No clone much larger than this one lies a single base away; base qualities are absent. The data are from a study of cytomegalovirus exposure and HLA in healthy donors (dated by TCRdb to the late 2010s). Turning to the overall study: An earlier analysis of approximately 640 of the donors reported approximately 290 Gb of sequence data and 100 million to 140 million unique TCR beta sequences from some 180 million T cells. An early release that covered several hundred HLA-typed donors contained approximately 320 gigabases of sequencing data and roughly 84 million unique TCR sequences. Of the 350 to 450 genotyped donors, 65% to 90% fell in the genetic ancestry cluster associated with self-reported Caucasian donors. The study was designed to test whether signatures of past pathogen exposure could be identified by cataloging public T cell receptors. The T cell repertoires of 670 or so subjects were profiled by immunosequencing and related to cytomegalovirus serostatus. Besides the first cohort of roughly 660 subjects, a separate validation cohort made up of over 100 different subjects was used. The study combined high-throughput TCR immunosequencing, statistical association of individual TCRs with disease status, and machine learning to predict cytomegalovirus infection status. A later analysis re-analyzed previously published TCR beta repertoires from 650 to 800 donors and added high-resolution HLA genotyping to study TCR occurrence patterns. In the later analysis, no new phenotypic data were used to find candidate immune exposures; instead, reliance was placed on TCR beta sequences and their occurrence across donors. An earlier analysis of 587 of the donors applied high-throughput TCR beta sequencing to assess whether each TCR beta V gene segment acted as functional or pseudogenic. Donor age, sex, ethnicity and CMV serostatus were collected together with the repertoire data. A later genetic analysis used genome-wide SNP genotypes for 398 of the 666 donors, treating that subset as a discovery cohort. All discovery cohort repertoires had been generated using a single sequencing platform. Both class I and class II loci were covered by HLA typing, at four-digit resolution. The number of donors typed differed by locus, with about 629-630 for A, B, C, DRB1 and DQB1, around 560 for DQA1, 606 for DPA1, and under 490 for DPB1. Because of strong linkage in the cohort, roughly 5 DR-DQ haplotypes were treated as single units for association and clustering. Among roughly 400 genotyped donors of the cohort, an average of roughly 230,000 unique TCR beta nucleotide sequences was sequenced per donor, of which about 19% were non-productive. Overall results and qualifications from the work: When HLA alleles, especially DR and DQ, strongly co-occurred, TCR associations were difficult to assign to individual alleles. Only TCR beta chains were sequenced in this cohort, and the absence of alpha or paired-chain data limited detectable features. The classifier was reported to diagnose cytomegalovirus status with high specificity and sensitivity in both the original cohort and the validation cohort. For the cohort, immune exposure information was limited to CMV serostatus. In a later analysis, the rate of TCR association differed among HLA loci, with DRB1 alleles having the most associated TCRs and HLA-C alleles having the fewest. In a later analysis, HLA-associated TCR beta chains were found to be more clonally expanded and to have lower generation probabilities than equally common non-associated chains. Most TCR sequences were observed very rarely across donors, whereas some public TCRs were present in many individuals. Correlated functional status among segregating V segments might be attributable to linkage disequilibrium, but an unknown experimental factor could not be ruled out. In an earlier analysis of around 600 of the donors, most TCR beta V segments appeared in productive rearrangements about 87% or about 30% of the time, broadly matching IMGT annotations. Because counts were too low, about 18 rarely observed V segments, including chromosome 9 orphons, were excluded from the earlier analysis of fewer than 650 of the donors. HLA typing was unavailable for some donors at each locus, so association tests used only the typed subset. Because the 87-base-pair reads could not distinguish some IMGT-functional V segments, including TRBV6-2 and TRBV6-3, those segments were excluded. A total of some 180 TCR beta chains were listed by the study as associated with cytomegalovirus. Presence/absence analyses assumed roughly uniform sequencing depth across donors, an assumption that may not hold. A group of highly shared sequence variants was considered likely to be a technical artifact of the sequencing pipeline. According to a later analysis, parvovirus B19, influenza, CMV and Epstein-Barr virus appeared linked to several top co-occurrence clusters. A few of the identified cytomegalovirus-associated TCR beta chains were confirmed in vitro to be specific for cytomegalovirus antigens. A later analysis associated about 17,000 TCR beta sequences with specific HLA alleles at a false discovery rate of 0.05. Compared with the roughly 670-donor mean, donors in an Asian-associated ancestry cluster had fewer N-insertions in productive TCRs, according to a later genetic analysis. According to the authors, the approach could potentially be generalized to other disease states and immunological phenotypes. A further reported finding was that TCR beta sequences accurately predicted the HLA-A and HLA-B alleles for most subjects in the first cohort. V-gene and J-gene trimming of TCR beta chains was associated with a missense DCLRE1C variant in a later genetic analysis, and the association was replicated in an independent cohort. Most CMV-associated TCR beta chains appeared to be HLA-restricted in a later analysis, and the HLA associations seemed to be driven largely by CMV exposure.

Library method: the immunoSEQ multiplex PCR assay. For the multiplex PCR, a mixture combining 60 forward primers for TCR Vbeta segments and 13 reverse primers for TCR Jbeta segments was used. A multiplex PCR assay on genomic DNA amplified the CDR3 region of rearranged TCR beta genes. On the Illumina HiSeq System, the amplified TCR beta libraries were sequenced as 87-base-pair reads. Concerning the study's data processing: A later analysis tallied 75 million to 85 million unique TCR beta chains across the approximately 670 repertoires, and about 12 million of those chains were shared by two or more donors. Raw reads were error-corrected and collapsed into unique sequences with a nearest-neighbor algorithm that merged closely related sequences to remove PCR and sequencing errors. To assign V, D and J gene segments, CDR3 sequences were aligned to IMGT reference sequences. Each retained sequence needed at least a six-nucleotide match to both a V gene segment and a J gene segment. Rearrangements were classified as productive when the CDR3 lacked stop codons and remained in frame with V and J, and all other rearrangements were classified as non-productive. CDR3 was defined by IMGT convention, running from the second conserved V-encoded cysteine to the conserved J-encoded phenylalanine. Sequences without an unambiguous match to a single V gene segment were excluded from the earlier analysis of several hundred of the donors. In an earlier analysis of 587 of the donors, a V segment was called functional when productive rearrangements were above 56.7%, and segregating when the standard deviation between donors exceeded 5%. A statistical classification framework was built to diagnose cytomegalovirus status from the catalog of TCR beta chain sequences. V and J gene assignment, in a later analysis, came from comparing TCR nucleotide sequences with IMGT/GENE-DB human TR gene sequences. A later analysis assigned CDR3 sequences and most-parsimonious VDJ recombination scenarios with the TCRdist pipeline. In a later analysis, each TCR beta chain was defined by its CDR3 amino acid sequence together with its V-gene family, and reads without a unique V-gene family were excluded. In a later analysis, fewer than 600 highly shared, low-generation-probability nucleotide sequences were removed to address suspected cross-contamination and a sequencing artifact. A later analysis calculated a clonal expansion index for each public chain from normalized within-repertoire ranks of inferred template counts. In a later analysis, generation probabilities were computed using a VDJ recombination model fitted to out-of-frame rearrangements, and the results were checked against IGoR. A later analysis scored TCR-TCR, TCR-HLA and TCR-CMV co-occurrence with hypergeometric tests, applying a repertoire-size bias correction to TCR pairs. A later analysis estimated false discovery rates by permuting HLA or CMV assignments 20 times. In a later analysis, co-occurring TCRs were grouped with DBSCAN, and TCRdist sequence similarity was added when clustering was performed within HLA-allele-positive subsets. Repertoires with fewer than 30,000 or more than 120,000 public chains, plus five repertoires with anomalous nucleotide sharing, were excluded from co-occurrence clustering. TCRdb took over this immuneACCESS table, retaining in-frame rearrangements with V and J assigned. Such tables are incomplete; in checked studies, under half of the missing clones stem from an unresolved V gene, and the remainder is unexplained. The V and J calls and clone size come from that table; D and trimming were worked out from the DNA. In all, the sample holds 95,000 to 150,000 clones, and more than 65% of those were seen once. The ten largest clones add up to roughly 5.8% of the sample.

The cohort comprised around 690 healthy bone marrow donors. All cohort members were sampled while nominally healthy, although unrecorded immune exposures were likely present. The donor tested CMV seropositive, placing the donor among the approximately 310 seropositive members of the cohort. A peripheral blood sample was collected from each donor, and TCR beta sequencing was performed on peripheral blood mononuclear cells. Genomic DNA extraction from the blood cell samples was performed with the Qiagen DNeasy Blood Extraction Kit. Including cysteine and phenylalanine, the CDR3 has 13 amino acids. Only the CDR3 DNA is retained, 39 bases long and in frame from the first base. Trimming at the junction amounts to 0 bases on V and 3 bases on J, and the germline ends lie 6 bases apart. The germline V gene encodes CDR1 SGHNT and CDR2 YYREEE (reference sequence).

In this chain, TRBV5-4 is recombined with TRBJ1-2, with no D gene named confidently. Sequenced input: PBMCs. The receptor was derived from a man between 18 and 35 years old in good health and CMV-seropositive. The CDR3 loop reads CASSLVSDYGYTF. Here is the DNA: TGTGCCAGCAGCTTGGTCTCGGACTATGGCTACACCTTC. The variable domain in full, with residues beyond the CDR3 obtained from the reference TRBV5-4 and TRBJ1-2 genes, is ETGVTQSPTHLIKTRGQQVTLRCSSQSGHNTVSWYQQALGQGPQFIFQYYREEENGRGNFPPRFSGLQFPNYSSELNVNALELDDSALYLCASSLVSDYGYTFGSGTRLTVV.